The 24 T cell receptor beta chains given below trace back to one sample, sequenced in a study of shared T cell receptors in the human thymus. Profiling relied on immunoSEQ multiplex PCR, and the TCRdb table lists in-frame clones only, not all of them. Counted here are hundreds of thousands of clones, around 87% occurring once; the ten biggest clones make up 0.0094%. This sample also belongs to another study, concerning human thymus T cells.

Sequences were obtained from thymocytes. These TCRs come from a boy in the first two years of life with a congenital heart defect.

The chain carries TRBV9 and TRBJ2-7; 11 bases fit TRBD1. The germline gives CDR1 SGDLS, CDR2 YYNGEE. CDR3 length: 17 residues. V shed 2 bases, J shed 3 bases, and the junction held 10 bases outside the gene matches. Here the CDR3 reads CASSVHPWDRGGYEQYF. The CDR3 nucleotides are TGTGCCAGCAGCGTCCACCCTTGGGACAGGGGGGGCTACGAGCAGTACTTC.

Only a few counts were recorded for this clone. This chain uses TRBV10-3 with TRBJ1-4; tentative D call: TRBD1 (6 bases). CDR3 length equals 16 residues. The V gene lost 10 bases and the J gene lost 6 bases, with 24 bases spanning the gap. Per germline, CDR1 ENHRY and CDR2 SYGVKD. The chain's CDR3 is CATKSQQGSRDEKLFF. CDR3 DNA sequence: TGTGCCACCAAATCCCAACAGGGTTCCCGGGATGAAAAACTGTTTTTT.

In DNA form, the CDR3 reads TGCGCCAGCAGCCAAGATCAAGCGCCCACAGATACGCAGTATTTT. Translated, it gives CASSQDQAPTDTQYF. This chain joins TRBV4-3 and TRBJ2-3; the D is unclear. With 0 bases removed from V and 2 bases from J, the gap between germline ends came to 9 bases. CDR3 size: 15 residues. Germline V gives CDR1 LGHNA, CDR2 YSLEER.

The CDR3 reads CASSVVRTGVGYEQYF. The CDR3 DNA reads as TGTGCCAGCAGTGTAGTTAGGACAGGCGTCGGCTACGAGCAGTACTTC. The J gene is TRBJ2-7, the V gene TRBV28; 7 bases map to TRBD1. The CDR3 is 16 residues long. The V and J ends lost 5 bases and 3 bases, in that order; junction bases with no gene match: 13. The germline V gene has CDR1 MDHEN and CDR2 SYDVKM.

The chain joins TRBV2 to TRBJ2-1; TRBD1 aligns across 9 bases. V lost 6 bases to trimming and J lost 6 bases; unmatched junction nucleotides: 6. Germline values: CDR1 SNHLY, CDR2 FYNNEI. This CDR3 region has 14 residues. Written as DNA, the CDR3 is TGTGCCAGCAGGGCGGGACAGGGACGCAATGAGCAGTTCTTC. Translation: CASRAGQGRNEQFF.

The chain links TRBV9 to TRBJ2-7, with a tentative D call TRBD2 (7 bases). Germline V gene sequence: CDR1 SGDLS, CDR2 YYNGEE. V was trimmed by 4 bases and J by 2 bases, leaving 22 bases between them. This CDR3 is 17 amino acids long. CDR3 DNA: TGTGCCAGCAGCCCTAGCCGTGGGCGGGGGCCGGCCTACGAGCAGTACTTC. Its translation is CASSPSRGRGPAYEQYF.

V and J are TRBV28 and TRBJ1-5, with unresolved D. V shed 7 bases and J shed 0 bases, with 22 bases lying between them. The CDR3 is 18 amino acids. The V gene's germline CDR1 is MDHEN and CDR2 SYDVKM. CDR3 sequence (DNA): TGTGCCAGCACAGGTTATTTGGAGGCCCCCGATAGCAATCAGCCCCAGCATTTT. Amino acid sequence: CASTGYLEAPDSNQPQHF.

The chain is built from TRBV6-5 and TRBJ1-6, with D uncertain. V was trimmed by 4 bases and J by 8 bases, leaving 15 bases between them. CDR3 length: 15 amino acids. CDR1 is MNHEY and CDR2 is SVGAGI in the germline V gene. This CDR3 is CASSSGSGRHSPLHF. In DNA, the CDR3 is TGTGCCAGCAGTTCCGGGTCCGGTCGGCATTCACCCCTCCACTTT.

V usage is TRBV5-6 and J usage is TRBJ2-5; TRBD2 matches 8 bases. CDR3 length equals 16 residues. Losses at the gene ends were 2 bases for V and 3 bases for J; bases not matched to a gene: 9. Per the germline V gene, CDR1 is SGHDT and CDR2 is YYEEEE. The DNA of the CDR3 is TGTGCCAGCAGCTTAAGTCCCGGACTAGCAAAAGAGACCCAGTACTTC. Residues: CASSLSPGLAKETQYF.

The chain joins TRBV4-1 to TRBJ2-6; 14 bases map to TRBD2. The CDR3 sequence is 19 residues long. The V gene end was trimmed by 2 bases and the J gene end by 4 bases; junction bases not matched to a gene: 7. Germline CDR1 is MGHRA and CDR2 is YSYEKL. DNA of the CDR3: TGCGCCAGCAGCCAAAGGGGGACTAGCGGGGGCTCAGGGGCCAACGTCCTGACTTTC. Translated: CASSQRGTSGGSGANVLTF.

The chain recombines TRBV5-1 with TRBJ1-1, with D possibly being TRBD1 (5 bases). This CDR3 spans 15 amino acids. V shed 0 bases and J shed 4 bases, with 13 bases lying between them. In germline, CDR1 is SGHRS, CDR2 YFSETQ. The chain's CDR3 is CASSLGGAGGTEAFF. CDR3 coding DNA: TGCGCCAGCAGCTTGGGAGGTGCGGGGGGCACTGAAGCTTTCTTT.

This chain joins TRBV12-5 and TRBJ2-3; D not resolved. The V end lost 1 base, the J end lost 2 bases, and 13 bases lay between the germline ends. Per germline, CDR1 LGHNT and CDR2 FRNRAP. There are 16 residues in the CDR3. The CDR3 reads CASGLGARQDTDTQYF. CDR3 bases: TGTGCTAGTGGTTTGGGGGCCAGGCAAGACACAGATACGCAGTATTTT.

The CDR3 is CASSDGRVAKNIQYF. CDR3 DNA: TGTGCCAGCAGTGACGGGAGGGTAGCCAAAAACATTCAGTACTTC. This chain uses TRBV2 with TRBJ2-4; 8 bases map to TRBD2. Per the germline V gene, CDR1 is SNHLY and CDR2 is FYNNEI. V lost 3 bases, J lost 0 bases, and 1 base stayed unmatched. The CDR3 consists of 15 residues.

The chain combines TRBV28 with TRBJ1-4; D remains unclear. Germline-derived CDR1 and CDR2 are MDHEN and SYDVKM. V was clipped by 6 bases and J by 0 bases, with 11 bases between them. The CDR3 is made up of 15 amino acids. CDR3 in amino acids: CASRNRHATNEKLFF. CDR3 nucleotides: TGTGCCAGCAGAAACAGACATGCAACTAATGAAAAACTGTTTTTT.

This sequence joins TRBV14 and TRBJ1-1; no reliable D call. V lost 8 bases to trimming and J lost 3 bases, with 16 bases between them. The CDR3 totals 14 residues. Per germline, CDR1 SGHDN and CDR2 FVKESK. In nucleotides, the CDR3 is TGTGCCAGCTCTAGCTCAGCAGAGGACACTGAAGCTTTCTTT. Its protein product is CASSSSAEDTEAFF.

V usage is TRBV7-2 and J usage is TRBJ1-4; 7 bases line up with TRBD1. The trim removed 1 base at V and 4 bases at J, leaving 9 bases unmatched. This CDR3 has 17 amino acids. From germline, CDR1 is SGHTA and CDR2 FQGNSA. This chain's CDR3 is CASSLESRDSLNEKLFF. In nucleotides, the CDR3 is TGTGCCAGCAGCTTAGAATCGAGGGACAGTCTTAATGAAAAACTGTTTTTT.

The genes are TRBV7-2 and TRBJ1-1; weak D call: TRBD1 (6 bases). Germline V lookup: CDR1 SGHTA, CDR2 FQGNSA. The CDR3 totals 15 residues. Trimming took off 5 bases at V and 6 bases at J, with 19 bases between the two ends. The CDR3 DNA reads TGTGCCAGCAGCGGGCACAGAGGGGGGGTAGCTGAAGCTTTCTTT. This translates into CASSGHRGGVAEAFF.

The chain has TRBV16 and TRBJ1-6; D is perhaps TRBD1 (5 bases). The V and J ends lost 6 bases and 5 bases respectively, with 29 bases between them. Germline CDR1 reads KGHSY; CDR2 reads FQNENV. The CDR3 is 20 residues long. The CDR3 coding sequence is TGTGCCAGCAGACCACTTCTTCCCCACCAAACAGGATTTAATAATTCACCCCTCCACTTT. It encodes CASRPLLPHQTGFNNSPLHF. Full variable domain (rest looked up from reference TRBV16 and TRBJ1-6): GEEVAQTPKHLVRGEGQKAKLYCAPIKGHSYVFWYQQVLKNEFKFLISFQNENVFDETGMPKERFSAKCLPNSPCSLEIQATKLEDSAVYFCASRPLLPHQTGFNNSPLHFGNGTRLTVT.

The chain couples TRBV19 to TRBJ1-1; 7 positions match TRBD1. Germline values: CDR1 LNHDA, CDR2 SQIVND (reference sequence). The ends lost 5 bases at V and 4 bases at J; junction bases unmatched: 16. The CDR3 consists of 17 residues. In nucleotides, the CDR3 is TGTGCCAGTAGTCTACAGGGGCCCCAAACGGGTCTCACTGAAGCTTTCTTT. It specifies CASSLQGPQTGLTEAFF.

This chain connects TRBV7-9 to TRBJ1-6; 8 bases match TRBD1. The germline gives CDR1 SEHNR, CDR2 FQNEAQ (reference sequence). This CDR3 has 16 amino acids. V shed 4 bases and J 5 bases; nucleotides not matched to a gene: 7. As DNA, the CDR3 is TGTGCCAGCAGCTCGCCCGGGACAGGTGATAATTCACCCCTCCACTTT. It is translated as CASSSPGTGDNSPLHF.

Written as DNA, the CDR3 is TGTGCCAGCAGCTCTAGGGAGGGACGGACTAACTATGGCTACACCTTC. It is translated as CASSSREGRTNYGYTF. The J gene is TRBJ1-2, the V gene TRBV13, with D tentatively TRBD1 (5 bases). V shed 4 bases and J shed 0 bases, with 15 bases lying between them. The CDR3 totals 16 residues. The germline CDR1 and CDR2 sequences are PRHDT and FYEKMQ (reference sequence).

The chain is built from TRBV7-2 and TRBJ2-7; 9 bases align to TRBD1. Germline CDR1 and CDR2: SGHTA and FQGNSA. V lost 5 bases, J lost 4 bases, and 12 bases stayed unmatched. The CDR3 runs to 16 residues. The CDR3 spells CASSHASWGQGYEQYF. CDR3 nucleotides: TGTGCCAGCAGCCATGCTTCATGGGGACAGGGTTACGAGCAGTACTTC.

This sequence joins TRBV4-3 and TRBJ2-7; 10 positions agree with TRBD2. This CDR3 comprises 16 residues. Germline V lookup: CDR1 LGHNA, CDR2 YSLEER. V shed 0 bases and J 7 bases; nucleotides not matched to a gene: 9. CDR3 in amino acids: CASSQDRISGRSEQYF. CDR3 nucleotides: TGCGCCAGCAGCCAAGATCGGATTAGCGGGAGGAGTGAGCAGTACTTC.

In its sample, this clone was seen once. The chain uses TRBV2 and TRBJ2-7, with 11 bases fitting TRBD1. Losses at the gene ends were 7 bases for V and 2 bases for J; bases not matched to a gene: 7. Germline CDR1 and CDR2: SNHLY and FYNNEI. The CDR3 has 15 residues. The CDR3 bases are TGTGCCAGCACCCTGGGACAGGGGGAAGCCTACGAGCAGTACTTC. Translating it yields CASTLGQGEAYEQYF.